Following are 18 T cell receptor beta chains from one sample sequenced in a study of Ad26.COV2.S vaccination and SARS-CoV-2 variants. Treatment indicated: 15 to 20 received Ad26.COV2.S at low or high dose, single or two shots; roughly five received placebo; per-sample allocation not given. Collection of samples fell on day 63 after the first vaccine or placebo injection. TCRdb's table, derived via immunoSEQ multiplex PCR, lists solely in-frame clones and lacks some. The sample includes about 350,000 clones, roughly 90% of them seen just once. The sequenced sample was peripheral blood, obtained in a trial of Ad26.COV2.S vaccine versus placebo. The receptors stem from a person aged 18-65 years who received the Ad26.COV2.S COVID-19 vaccine or a placebo.

The chain is built from TRBV18 and TRBJ1-6; possibly TRBD1 for D (5 bases). Trimming stripped 3 bases from V and 5 bases from J, with 8 bases between. CDR3 size: 14 residues. Germline V CDR1 and CDR2: KGHSH, LQKENI. CDR3 region: CASSPGTDNSPLHF. The DNA for the CDR3 is TGTGCCAGCTCACCGGGGACGGATAATTCACCCCTCCACTTT.

In nucleotides, the CDR3 is TGTGCCAGCAGCCCTAGCGGGGGGTCAGGAGGTGAGCAGTTCTTC. Translation gives CASSPSGGSGGEQFF. The gene calls are TRBV14 and TRBJ2-1; 11 nucleotides match TRBD2. CDR1 SGHDN and CDR2 FVKESK come from the germline V gene. The V and J ends lost 4 bases and 9 bases, in that order; junction bases with no gene match: 8. This CDR3 has 15 residues. The whole variable domain, filled in from reference TRBV14 and TRBJ2-1, reads EAGVTQFPSHSVIEKGQTVTLRCDPISGHDNLYWYRRVMGKEIKFLLHFVKESKQDESGMPNNRFLAERTGGTYSTLKVQPAELEDSGVYFCASSPSGGSGGEQFFGPGTRLTVL.

This chain uses TRBV9 with TRBJ2-1; 8 bases match TRBD1. Germline trimming cut 0 bases from V and 2 bases from J; bases unmatched to any gene: 1. Germline V gene data show CDR1 as SGDLS and CDR2 as YYNGEE. The CDR3 extends over 15 amino acids. The CDR3 nucleotides are TGTGCCAGCAGCGTAGAACAGGGGGCCTACAATGAGCAGTTCTTC. Protein product: CASSVEQGAYNEQFF.

CDR3: CATSRSLGAGGADTQYF. CDR3 DNA sequence: TGTGCCACCAGCAGGAGTTTAGGAGCGGGAGGTGCAGATACGCAGTATTTT. V gene TRBV15 combines with J gene TRBJ2-3, with 9 bases that match TRBD2. The germline CDR1 and CDR2 sequences are LNHNV and YYDKDF (reference sequence). The CDR3 sequence is 17 residues long. V shed 3 bases and J 4 bases; nucleotides not matched to a gene: 11.

The chain has TRBV7-9 and TRBJ1-1; possible D gene TRBD1, 6 bases. Germline CDR1 reads SEHNR; CDR2 reads FQNEAQ (reference sequence). V lost 4 bases, J lost 0 bases, and 12 bases lay in between. The CDR3 extends over 15 amino acids. The CDR3 here is CASSSIRTVNTEAFF. The CDR3 nucleotides read TGTGCCAGCAGCTCTATACGGACAGTGAACACTGAAGCTTTCTTT.

The chain joins TRBV7-2 to TRBJ2-1; D gene ambiguous. This CDR3 spans 13 amino acids. CDR1 SGHTA and CDR2 FQGNSA come from the germline V gene. With 2 bases removed from V and 9 bases from J, the gap between germline ends came to 11 bases. In DNA, the CDR3 is TGTGCCAGCAGCTTAATAGCTTCGGGTGAGCAGTTCTTC. Protein product: CASSLIASGEQFF.

This chain joins TRBV19 and TRBJ1-4, with TRBD1 matching over 9 bases. Trimming at V came to 6 bases and at J to 7 bases, leaving 6 bases not matched to a gene. Germline V gene lookup returns CDR1 LNHDA and CDR2 SQIVND (reference sequence). The CDR3 runs 14 residues. DNA of the CDR3: TGTGCCAGTAGACCGACAGGGGGTCTTGAAAAACTGTTTTTT. The encoded protein is CASRPTGGLEKLFF.

The rearrangement joins TRBV4-3 to TRBJ1-2; 7 nucleotides match TRBD1. Germline trimming cut 1 base from V and 1 base from J; bases unmatched to any gene: 9. The CDR3 length is 17 residues. In germline, CDR1 is LGHNA, CDR2 YSLEER. Here the CDR3 DNA reads TGCGCCAGCAGCCAAGGACAGGGAAACCGACATAACTATGGCTACACCTTC. Translation gives CASSQGQGNRHNYGYTF.

V is TRBV7-9 and J is TRBJ2-7; possibly TRBD1 for D (5 bases). The CDR3 is 15 residues long. Looked up from germline, CDR1 is SEHNR and CDR2 is FQNEAQ (reference sequence). Between the trimmed V and J ends, which lost 3 bases and 3 bases, there was a span of 15 bases. CDR3 in amino acids: CASSLVPGPNYEQYF. The DNA of the CDR3 is TGTGCCAGCAGCTTGGTCCCAGGGCCAAACTACGAGCAGTACTTC.

The genes are TRBV5-6 and TRBJ1-1; 7 positions agree with TRBD1. Germline V lookup: CDR1 SGHDT, CDR2 YYEEEE. V dropped 4 bases and J dropped 8; count of bases not matched to a gene: 5. The CDR3 is 12 amino acids. CDR3 sequence (DNA): TGTGCCAGCAGCGCAGAGACAGGGGAAGCTTTCTTT. Residues: CASSAETGEAFF.

The V and J genes are TRBV12-3 or TRBV12-4 and TRBJ2-7; tentatively, D is TRBD1 (6 bases). This CDR3 is built from 13 residues. V lost 2 bases to trimming and J lost 7 bases, with 12 bases between them. CDR3: CASSLNRAGEQYF. DNA for the CDR3: TGTGCCAGCAGTTTAAACAGGGCTGGGGAGCAGTACTTC.

J is TRBJ2-5 and V is TRBV13; TRBD2 might be the D (6 bases). V dropped 6 bases and J dropped 2 bases, with 13 bases sitting between them. This CDR3 region has 14 residues. Germline-derived CDR1 and CDR2 are PRHDT and FYEKMQ (reference sequence). CDR3 DNA sequence: TGTGCCAGCAGACCACGGGGGATTCAAGAGACCCAGTACTTC. Amino acids: CASRPRGIQETQYF.

The rearrangement links TRBV10-2 to TRBJ2-1; 9 bases match TRBD1. CDR1 is WSHSY, CDR2 SAAADI, per germline. V trimming: 7 bases; J trimming: 12 bases; junction bases outside the gene matches: 4. The length of the CDR3 is 11 residues. The CDR3 DNA reads TGCGCCAGCAATAACAGGGGGCGGCAGTTCTTC. This codes for CASNNRGRQFF.

The chain is built from TRBV18 and TRBJ2-2; D is perhaps TRBD1 (5 bases). Germline values: CDR1 KGHSH, CDR2 LQKENI. V was trimmed by 8 bases and J by 1 base, leaving 11 bases between them. The CDR3 covers 14 residues. The CDR3 loop reads CASNVGQNTGELFF. The CDR3 nucleotides read TGTGCCAGCAATGTCGGACAGAACACCGGGGAGCTGTTTTTT.

The chain couples TRBV5-1 to TRBJ2-1; possibly TRBD2 for D (6 bases). The V gene's germline CDR1 is SGHRS and CDR2 YFSETQ. CDR3 length: 13 residues. Trimming took 6 bases from V and 4 from J, leaving 11 bases between them. The CDR3 DNA reads as TGCGCCAGCACCCGGGAGCAATACAATGAGCAGTTCTTC. Residues: CASTREQYNEQFF.

V is TRBV7-9 and J is TRBJ1-2; maybe TRBD1 (5 bases). Trimming cost V 3 bases and J 2 bases, with 13 bases left between them. Germline CDR1 reads SEHNR; CDR2 reads FQNEAQ (reference sequence). The CDR3 sequence is 15 residues long. DNA of the CDR3: TGTGCCAGCAGCTTGGATGACAGACAGAACTATGGCTACACCTTC. Protein product: CASSLDDRQNYGYTF.

The chain couples TRBV2 to TRBJ2-3, with 9 bases identical to TRBD2. The germline gives CDR1 SNHLY, CDR2 FYNNEI. The CDR3 length is 15 residues. J lost 4 bases, V lost 9 bases, and 11 bases had no gene match. The CDR3 loop is CARRRGLAWADTQYF. CDR3 DNA: TGTGCCAGGAGACGTGGACTAGCGTGGGCAGATACGCAGTATTTT.

This clone was observed once. The V call is TRBV5-6, the J call TRBJ1-2, with D hard to call. V was cut by 0 bases and J by 8 bases, with 17 bases left in between. Per the germline V gene, CDR1 is SGHDT and CDR2 is YYEEEE. The CDR3 extends over 15 amino acids. The CDR3 sequence: CASSLVLDGRRGYTF. CDR3 nucleotide sequence: TGTGCCAGCAGCTTGGTTCTCGACGGAAGAAGGGGCTACACCTTC.